Following are 26 T cell receptor beta chains from one sample sequenced in a study of CD8+ T cells in alopecia areata. The sample's treatment: oral pan-JAK inhibitor, 5-10 mg twice daily. Extracted RNA was reverse transcribed, and the resulting cDNA served as sequencing template. Profiled with immunoSEQ multiplex PCR; TCRdb holds only in-frame clones, not every one. In the table there are 200,000 to 250,000 clones, more than 60% of which are singletons. The sample consisted of CD4+ T cells sorted from blood, taken at approximately week 44, from a patient treated with tofacitinib. The receptors here all came from a human donor with alopecia areata.

This clone was seen just once. J is TRBJ1-2 and V is TRBV30; D remains ambiguous. CDR3 length: 12 amino acids. Germline CDR1 and CDR2: GTSNPN and SVGIG (reference sequence). V lost 3 bases and J lost 5, with 10 bases in between. Here the CDR3 DNA reads TGTGCCTGGAGCCCGGAAAGTTATGGCTACACCTTC. It yields the protein CAWSPESYGYTF. Looking up the rest from reference TRBV30 and TRBJ1-2 gives the full variable domain: SQTIHQWPATLVQPVGSPLSLECTVEGTSNPNLYWYRQAAGRGLQLLFYSVGIGQISSEVPQNLSASRPQDRQFILSSKKLLLSDSGFYLCAWSPESYGYTFGSGTRLTVV.

This clone was detected a few times. DNA of the CDR3: TGTGCCAGCAGCCAAGATGGCGGGGCGGGTAACATTCAGTACTTC. Amino acid sequence: CASSQDGGAGNIQYF. This rearrangement joins TRBV4-2 to TRBJ2-4, with TRBD2 as a possible D gene (6 bases). There are 15 residues in the CDR3. The V gene's germline CDR1 is LGHNA and CDR2 YNFKEQ. Trimming left V 0 bases short and J 7 bases short, with 13 bases between.

The genes are TRBV6-5 and TRBJ2-1; D perhaps matches TRBD1 (6 bases). With 2 bases removed from V and 5 bases from J, the gap between germline ends came to 13 bases. This CDR3 is 15 amino acids long. The germline gives CDR1 MNHEY, CDR2 SVGAGI. CDR3 loop: CASSYQGLGHNEQFF. The CDR3 bases are TGTGCCAGCAGTTACCAGGGGTTGGGTCACAATGAGCAGTTCTTC.

J is TRBJ2-1 and V is TRBV11-2, with D maybe TRBD2 (5 bases). The CDR3 runs 15 residues. V was cut by 6 bases and J by 0 bases, with 12 bases left in between. CDR1 and CDR2 (germline): SGHAT, FQNNGV. CDR3 residues: CASSSGLSSYNEQFF. The CDR3 coding sequence is TGTGCCAGCAGTTCAGGACTGAGCTCCTACAATGAGCAGTTCTTC.

The J gene is TRBJ2-7, the V gene TRBV19; D might be TRBD1 or TRBD2, each matching 5 bases. The V end lost 4 bases, the J end lost 0 bases, and 16 bases lay between the germline ends. Germline-derived CDR1 and CDR2 are LNHDA and SQIVND (reference sequence). The CDR3 extends over 16 amino acids. CDR3 in DNA: TGTGCCAGTAGTACCGCCGGGACGGTGAGCTCCTACGAGCAGTACTTC. Translation gives CASSTAGTVSSYEQYF.

The chain carries TRBV5-1 and TRBJ2-3, with 9 positions matching TRBD2. This CDR3 is built from 15 residues. Germline CDR1 SGHRS, CDR2 YFSETQ. J lost 2 bases, V lost 0 bases, and 1 base had no gene match. The CDR3 protein is CASSLGGGDTDTQYF. DNA of the CDR3: TGCGCCAGCAGCTTGGGCGGGGGGGACACAGATACGCAGTATTTT.

The chain carries TRBV2 and TRBJ1-1; the match to TRBD1 covers 7 bases. CDR3 length equals 14 residues. With V trimmed by 4 bases and J by 4 bases, 6 bases remained unmatched. Germline values: CDR1 SNHLY, CDR2 FYNNEI. Here the CDR3 reads CASSVQGGRTEAFF. CDR3 DNA: TGTGCCAGCAGTGTCCAGGGGGGTCGCACTGAAGCTTTCTTT.

This clone was picked up a small number of times. This chain links TRBV7-2 with TRBJ1-6, with D tentatively TRBD1 (6 bases). Between the trimmed V and J ends, which lost 5 bases and 7 bases, there was a span of 12 bases. The CDR3 extends over 14 amino acids. Per germline, CDR1 SGHTA and CDR2 FQGNSA. The CDR3 bases are TGTGCCAGCAGCCGAGGACAGCTAAATTCACCCCTCCACTTT. As protein: CASSRGQLNSPLHF.

J is TRBJ2-2 and V is TRBV7-2; 10 positions match TRBD2. The CDR3 consists of 14 residues. The germline V gene has CDR1 SGHTA and CDR2 FQGNSA. Trimming removed 5 bases from V and 5 bases from J; junction bases left unmatched: 2. The CDR3 spells CASSPGLATGELFF. The DNA for the CDR3 is TGTGCCAGCAGCCCGGGACTAGCGACCGGGGAGCTGTTTTTT.

The V and J genes are TRBV4-3 and TRBJ2-1, with a tentative D call TRBD2 (5 bases). This CDR3 has 16 residues. Germline V gives CDR1 LGHNA, CDR2 YSLEER. The V gene lost 1 base and the J gene lost 5 bases, with 15 bases spanning the gap. The CDR3 region has the DNA TGCGCCAGCAGCCAAGTAGACCTAGCTACCGACAATGAGCAGTTCTTC. Protein sequence: CASSQVDLATDNEQFF.

In its sample, this clone was seen a few times. CDR3 sequence reads: CASSPPGPRGETQYF. For the CDR3, the DNA is TGTGCCAGCAGCCCCCCCGGCCCCAGGGGGGAGACCCAGTACTTC. The chain has TRBV28 and TRBJ2-5; 7 bases align to TRBD1. Germline V gene lookup returns CDR1 MDHEN and CDR2 SYDVKM. The V gene end was trimmed by 6 bases and the J gene end by 5 bases; junction bases not matched to a gene: 12. This CDR3 is 15 amino acids long.

The genes are TRBV7-6 and TRBJ2-5; 14 bases line up with TRBD2. This CDR3 is built from 15 residues. Germline loops: CDR1 SGHVS, CDR2 FNYEAQ. V was clipped by 4 bases and J by 4 bases; unmatched bases: 2. The CDR3 spells CASSWGTSGGETQYF. In nucleotides, the CDR3 is TGTGCCAGCAGCTGGGGGACTAGCGGGGGAGAGACCCAGTACTTC.

This clone appeared a single time. The chain joins TRBV27 to TRBJ1-5, with no clear D. V gave up 3 bases and J gave up 7 bases, with 10 bases separating them. Germline-derived CDR1 and CDR2 are MNHEY and SMNVEV (reference sequence). The CDR3 length is 13 residues. The CDR3 DNA sequence: TGTGCCAGCAGTTTGGGAGGGTTCCAGCCCCAGCATTTT. Translated, it gives CASSLGGFQPQHF.

Notes on this clone: The same CDR3 arises from other DNA sequences in this sample as well. This rearrangement joins TRBV7-2 to TRBJ1-5; TRBD1 is a possible D gene (5 bases). From germline, CDR1 is SGHTA and CDR2 FQGNSA. Trimming removed 5 bases from V and 4 bases from J, with 9 bases in between. The CDR3 sequence is 13 residues long. CDR3 nucleotide sequence: TGTGCCAGCAGCCTAAGGGGTAATCAGCCCCAGCATTTT. The encoded protein is CASSLRGNQPQHF.

This clone was seen once. The rearrangement links TRBV10-3 to TRBJ2-6; 7 bases line up with TRBD1. After removal of 0 bases from V and 5 bases from J, the junction contained 7 bases not matched to a gene. The CDR3 runs to 17 residues. The germline V gene encodes CDR1 ENHRY and CDR2 SYGVKD. The CDR3 DNA follows: TGTGCCATCAGTGAGTCGCAGGGGGTCCTGAGGGCCAACGTCCTGACTTTC. Its translation is CAISESQGVLRANVLTF.

V and J are TRBV4-3 and TRBJ1-5; 9 bases agree with TRBD1. Germline CDR1 reads LGHNA; CDR2 reads YSLEER. This CDR3 has 16 amino acids. V lost 4 bases to trimming and J lost 4 bases; unmatched junction nucleotides: 8. The CDR3: CASSLSWTGENQPQHF. For the CDR3, the DNA is TGCGCCAGCAGCCTTTCCTGGACAGGGGAGAATCAGCCCCAGCATTTT.

The V and J genes are TRBV9 and TRBJ1-1; D ambiguous. Trimming stripped 0 bases from V and 1 base from J, with 4 bases between. Germline lookup yields CDR1 SGDLS and CDR2 YYNGEE. CDR3 length: 13 residues. The CDR3 spells CASSVDRNTEAFF. In DNA form, the CDR3 reads TGTGCCAGCAGCGTAGATCGGAACACTGAAGCTTTCTTT. Supplemented by reference TRBV9 and TRBJ1-1, the full variable domain reads DSGVTQTPKHLITATGQRVTLRCSPRSGDLSVYWYQQSLDQGLQFLIQYYNGEERAKGNILERFSAQQFPDLHSELNLSSLELGDSALYFCASSVDRNTEAFFGQGTRLTVV.

This chain connects TRBV10-1 to TRBJ2-3, with no clear D. Germline V gives CDR1 WNHNN, CDR2 SYGVQD (reference sequence). This CDR3 is 10 amino acids long. Between the trimmed V and J ends, which lost 9 bases and 5 bases, there was a span of 6 bases. The DNA for the CDR3 is TGCGCCAGGCCCCTAGATACGCAGTATTTT. It codes for CARPLDTQYF.

The sample holds a few counts of this clone. The DNA of the CDR3 is TGTGCCAGCAGCTTAAGAGGGACGGGCACTGAAGCTTTCTTT. It is translated as CASSLRGTGTEAFF. The chain uses TRBV11-1 and TRBJ1-1; D may be TRBD1 (5 bases). V lost 2 bases and J lost 4, with 11 bases in between. The germline gives CDR1 SGHAT, CDR2 FQDESV (reference sequence). This CDR3 contains 14 residues.

This clone was recorded a few times. Other DNA sequences in the same sample also yield this CDR3. The chain combines TRBV20-1 with TRBJ2-3; D unresolved. The germline V and J ends were trimmed by 6 bases and 2 bases, with 6 bases remaining between them. CDR3 length: 11 residues. Germline loops: CDR1 DFQATT, CDR2 SNEGSKA (reference sequence). The CDR3 is CSAPVTDTQYF. For the CDR3, the DNA is TGCAGTGCCCCCGTCACAGATACGCAGTATTTT.

V usage is TRBV30 and J usage is TRBJ2-7, with TRBD1 as a possible D gene (5 bases). V lost 5 bases and J 2 bases, leaving 13 bases between the germline ends. The CDR3 consists of 13 residues. The germline CDR1 and CDR2 sequences are GTSNPN and SVGIG (reference sequence). CDR3 residues: CAWERQSAYEQYF. In nucleotides, the CDR3 is TGTGCCTGGGAGAGACAGTCCGCCTACGAGCAGTACTTC. The full variable domain, rest sourced from reference TRBV30 and TRBJ2-7, is SQTIHQWPATLVQPVGSPLSLECTVEGTSNPNLYWYRQAAGRGLQLLFYSVGIGQISSEVPQNLSASRPQDRQFILSSKKLLLSDSGFYLCAWERQSAYEQYFGPGTRLTVT.

This clone was seen a handful of times. CDR3 sequence reads: CASSPLMDQPQHF. The DNA for the CDR3 is TGTGCCAGCAGTCCTTTAATGGATCAGCCCCAGCATTTT. The chain combines TRBV6-5 with TRBJ1-5; D not certain. CDR3 length: 13 residues. The V gene's germline CDR1 is MNHEY and CDR2 SVGAGI. V was clipped by 5 bases and J by 5 bases, with 10 bases between them.

This chain uses TRBV30 with TRBJ1-1; D is perhaps TRBD1 (6 bases). The CDR3 spans 11 residues. V lost 3 bases and J 5 bases, leaving 7 bases between the germline ends. CDR1 is GTSNPN and CDR2 is SVGIG in the germline V gene (reference sequence). The CDR3: CAWRDRTEAFF. The CDR3 nucleotides read TGTGCCTGGAGAGACAGGACTGAAGCTTTCTTT.

The J gene is TRBJ1-4, the V gene TRBV29-1, with D tentatively TRBD1 (5 bases). CDR1 is SQVTM and CDR2 is ANQGSEA in the germline V gene. This CDR3 has 12 residues. V was shortened by 4 bases and J by 8 bases, with 11 bases between the two germline ends. The CDR3 coding sequence is TGCAGCGTTGGCAGGGAGGGCGAAAAACTGTTTTTT. Translation gives CSVGREGEKLFF.

This clone was counted a few times. The chain combines TRBV14 with TRBJ1-3; D ambiguous. The CDR3 runs to 15 residues. CDR1 SGHDN and CDR2 FVKESK come from the germline V gene. V was cut by 2 bases and J by 4 bases, with 12 bases left in between. Written as DNA, the CDR3 is TGTGCCAGCAGCCAAATCCAAGGAGGAGGAAACACCATATATTTT. It translates to CASSQIQGGGNTIYF.

V usage is TRBV7-2 and J usage is TRBJ2-5, with D unresolved. The V and J ends lost 1 base and 2 bases respectively, with 8 bases between them. Germline V lookup: CDR1 SGHTA, CDR2 FQGNSA. CDR3 length: 14 residues. CDR3 sequence: CASSLVWAQETQYF. The CDR3 nucleotides read TGTGCCAGCAGCTTAGTCTGGGCACAAGAGACCCAGTACTTC.